The sequence of this T cell receptor (beta chain) was determined in a study of T cells in Graves' hyperthyroidism and ophthalmopathy. The investigators amplified TCR beta CDR3 regions from RNA transcripts. When the TCR CDR3 underwent first-round RT-PCR, the HTBI primer set was used. In TCRdb, the multiplex PCR reads were re-called with MiXCR into one record per CDR3 protein. Here the sample spans 450,000 to 500,000 distinct CDR3 sequences, around a fifth being singletons. This clonotype has ten or more counts. This clonotype was sampled from an older woman with Graves' ophthalmopathy. Input material: blood.

CDR3 loop: CASSEAASGRLSNEQFF. CDR3 DNA: TGTGCCAGCAGTGAGGCGGCTAGCGGGAGATTATCCAATGAGCAGTTCTTC. The chain joins TRBV2 to TRBJ2-1, with 10 bases matching TRBD2. CDR1 and CDR2 from the germline V gene are SNHLY and FYNNEI. The CDR3 is made up of 17 amino acids. V shed 3 bases, J shed 6 bases, and the junction held 11 bases outside the gene matches.